Below, 5 T cell receptor beta chains from the same sample are listed, as sequenced in a study of response to subunit inactivated influenza vaccine. TCRdb fed the RT-PCR reads into MiXCR, producing one record per CDR3 protein. The table records roughly 170,000 distinct CDR3 sequences, 9.2% of them present only once. The source material was non-naive T cells sorted from PBMCs, sampled on the day of vaccination. Receptor source: a man over 45 who received an inactivated influenza vaccine.

In this sample, this clonotype turned up many times. This chain links TRBV6-5 with TRBJ1-2, with a weak D call TRBD1 (6 bases). V was cut by 2 bases and J by 4 bases, with 14 bases left in between. This CDR3 contains 15 residues. The germline CDR1 and CDR2 sequences are MNHEY and SVGAGI. The CDR3 DNA follows: TGTGCCAGCAGTTACGCTTCAGGGGCGACCTATGGCTACACCTTC. It yields the protein CASSYASGATYGYTF.

The chain couples TRBV27 to TRBJ2-5; D may be TRBD1 (6 bases). The CDR3 spans 12 residues. V was pared by 4 bases and J by 7 bases, with 10 bases between. The germline CDR1 and CDR2 sequences are MNHEY and SMNVEV (reference sequence). The CDR3 nucleotides are TGTGCCAGCAGTTCTCCCAGGGGGACCCAGTACTTC. It specifies CASSSPRGTQYF.

In its sample, this clonotype was seen many times. The V and J genes are TRBV6-5 and TRBJ1-6; D not resolved. CDR3 length equals 16 residues. Germline loops: CDR1 MNHEY, CDR2 SVGAGI. V was trimmed by 0 bases and J by 6 bases, leaving 12 bases between them. Here the CDR3 reads CASSYSRSLSNSPLHF. CDR3 bases: TGTGCCAGCAGTTACTCCCGGAGTTTAAGTAATTCACCCCTCCACTTT.

The chain recombines TRBV4-3 with TRBJ2-2; 9 nucleotides match TRBD2. After removal of 1 base from V and 3 bases from J, the junction contained 0 bases not matched to a gene. CDR3 size: 15 residues. CDR1 is LGHNA and CDR2 is YSLEER in the germline V gene. The CDR3 nucleotides are TGCGCCAGCAGCCAAGGACTAGCGGACACCGGGGAGCTGTTTTTT. As protein: CASSQGLADTGELFF.

In its sample, this clonotype was seen a few times. The rearrangement joins TRBV12-3 or TRBV12-4 to TRBJ1-4; tentative D call: TRBD1 (5 bases). V gave up 6 bases and J gave up 5 bases, with 13 bases separating them. The CDR3 has 14 amino acids. The CDR3 DNA reads as TGTGCCAGCAGCCGGGACGGTCCGAATGAAAAACTGTTTTTT. The encoded protein is CASSRDGPNEKLFF.